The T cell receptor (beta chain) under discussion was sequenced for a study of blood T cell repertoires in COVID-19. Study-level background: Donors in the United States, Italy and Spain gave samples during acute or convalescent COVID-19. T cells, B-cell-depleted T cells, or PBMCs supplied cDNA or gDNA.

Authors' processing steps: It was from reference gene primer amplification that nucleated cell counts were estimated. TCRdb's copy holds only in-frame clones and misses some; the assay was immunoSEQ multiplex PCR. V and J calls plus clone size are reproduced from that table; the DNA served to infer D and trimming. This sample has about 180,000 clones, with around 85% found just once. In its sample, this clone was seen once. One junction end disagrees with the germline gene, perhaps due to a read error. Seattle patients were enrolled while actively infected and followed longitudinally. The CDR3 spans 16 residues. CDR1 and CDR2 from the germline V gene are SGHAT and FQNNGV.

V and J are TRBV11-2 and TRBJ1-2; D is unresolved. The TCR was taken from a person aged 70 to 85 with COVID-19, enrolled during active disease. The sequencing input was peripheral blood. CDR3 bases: TGTGCCAGCAGCTCCCGGCCTAGACGGAGTAACTATGGTTACACCTTC. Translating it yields CASSSRPRRSNYGYTF. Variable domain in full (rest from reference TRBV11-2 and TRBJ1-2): EAGVAQSPRYKIIEKRQSVAFWCNPISGHATLYWYQQILGQGPKLLIQFQNNGVVDDSQLPKDRFSAERLKGVDSTLKIQPAKLEDSAVYLCASSSRPRRSNYGYTFGSGTRLTVV.